This record concerns one T cell receptor beta chain sequence. Its target is not known. The patients all showed relapse after autologous stem cell transplantation, while their brentuximab vedotin exposure varied. These data come from a study of PD-1 blockade in classical Hodgkin lymphoma. Study results and limitations: CD8+ TCR diversity did not rise significantly by C4D1, unlike CD4+. Lower baseline TCR diversity was reported for newly diagnosed patients than for healthy donors.

Method: immunoSEQ multiplex PCR; TCRdb's copy keeps in-frame clones and lacks some. The repertoire holds about 42,000 clones, with around two thirds as singletons. This sequence originates from a human donor with classical Hodgkin lymphoma. Here the sequenced sample was peripheral blood mononuclear cells (PBMCs), taken at baseline.

The CDR3 DNA sequence: TGTGCCAGTAGTTTGGATGTATGGGCTGGAGGGGCCAACGTCCTGACTTTC. Amino acids: CASSLDVWAGGANVLTF. The rearrangement links TRBV19 to TRBJ2-6; D remains ambiguous. The V gene's germline CDR1 is LNHDA and CDR2 SQIVND (reference sequence). There are 17 residues in the CDR3. The V end was cut by 5 bases, the J end by 4 bases, with 18 bases between.